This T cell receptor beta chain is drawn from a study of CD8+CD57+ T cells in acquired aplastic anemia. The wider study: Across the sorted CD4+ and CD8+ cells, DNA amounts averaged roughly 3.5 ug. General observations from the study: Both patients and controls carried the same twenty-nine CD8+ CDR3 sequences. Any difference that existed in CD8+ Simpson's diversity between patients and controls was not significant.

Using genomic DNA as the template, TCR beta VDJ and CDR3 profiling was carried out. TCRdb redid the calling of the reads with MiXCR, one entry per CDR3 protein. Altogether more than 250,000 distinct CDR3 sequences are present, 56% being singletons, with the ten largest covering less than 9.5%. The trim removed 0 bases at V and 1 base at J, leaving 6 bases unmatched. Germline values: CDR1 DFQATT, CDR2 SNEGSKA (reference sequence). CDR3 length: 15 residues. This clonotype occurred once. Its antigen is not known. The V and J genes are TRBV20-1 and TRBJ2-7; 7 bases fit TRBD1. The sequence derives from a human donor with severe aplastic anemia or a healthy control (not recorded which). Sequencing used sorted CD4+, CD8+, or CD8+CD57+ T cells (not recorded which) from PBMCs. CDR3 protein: CSARDRPGGSYEQYF. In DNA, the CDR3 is TGCAGTGCTAGAGATCGGCCAGGGGGATCCTACGAGCAGTACTTC.